This record covers a single T cell receptor (beta chain). These data belong to a study of blood T cell repertoires in COVID-19. Study context: Specimens from acute and convalescent COVID-19 originated in the United States, Italy and Spain. PBMCs, B-cell-depleted T cells, or T cells were the source of the cDNA or gDNA that made up the material.

This CDR3 is built from 14 residues. The V end was cut by 4 bases, the J end by 5 bases, with 13 bases between. CDR1 SGHRS and CDR2 YFSETQ come from the germline V gene. Source study methods: Amplification with reference gene primers provided the estimates of nucleated cell counts. Profiled with immunoSEQ multiplex PCR; TCRdb holds only in-frame clones, not every one. That table gives V, J and clone size, and the DNA gave D and trimming. The data hold around 140,000 clones, with approximately 88% observed a single time. Sequencing was performed on peripheral blood. The receptor's source is a woman older than 75 with acute or convalescent COVID-19. The V gene is TRBV5-1, the J gene TRBJ2-1; D is unclear. The CDR3 spells CASSTELGDNEQFF. The CDR3 region has the DNA TGCGCCAGCAGCACCGAACTGGGCGACAATGAGCAGTTCTTC.